Included here is one TCR beta chain sequence, with context. What it binds is unknown. It was 5'RACE with constant-segment primers that produced the TCR alpha and TCR beta cDNA libraries, which carried sample barcodes and UMIs. TCRdb passed the 5' RACE reads through MiXCR, listing each CDR3 protein once. In the table there are around 400,000 distinct CDR3 sequences, 20% to 25% of which are singletons. This sample stems from a study of T-cell memory formation after mild COVID-19. Study-level background: Largely donor-specific sequence clusters came from a couple of donors.

Germline V lookup: CDR1 KGHDR, CDR2 SFDVKD. This CDR3 is built from 14 residues. Trimming took 3 bases from V and 5 from J, leaving 10 bases between them. Whole-study findings and limits: Clones contracting day 15 to 85 were balanced CD4/CD8; later expanders leaned CD4+. Several responding clones turned up in pre-infection memory, indicating that cross-reactive memory may have taken part.

The material sequenced was PBMCs or a T cell subset sorted from them (not recorded which). V gene TRBV24-1 combines with J gene TRBJ1-5; possibly TRBD1 for D (6 bases). This clonotype was sampled from an adult woman who had mild COVID-19 (a few samples of this study predate the infection). Cell type and time point are not known. For the CDR3, the DNA is TGTGCCACCAGTGATCAGGGGACCTATCAGCCCCAGCATTTT. It specifies CATSDQGTYQPQHF.